These T cell receptor beta chains were read from a single sample in a study of T-cell memory formation after mild COVID-19. In TCRdb, the 5' RACE reads were re-called with MiXCR into one record per CDR3 protein. This table holds some 200,000 distinct CDR3 sequences, 20% to 25% found once. Sequencing was carried out using PBMCs or a T cell subset sorted from them (not recorded which). The source of these receptors is an adult woman who had mild COVID-19 (a few samples of this study predate the infection). Cell type and time point are not known. The CDR3 runs from the conserved cysteine through the conserved F or W. D genes are given only for firm matches. Some rows mark clone size as missing; the rest say once, few, many or name a class of expanded clone.

TRBV5-6	TRBJ2-7	-	-	TGTGCCAGCAGCCCCCCTTGGACGGGGCACCTCTCCTACGAGCAGTACTTC	CASSPPWTGHLSYEQYF
TRBV28	TRBJ2-1	few	TRBD2	TGTGCCAGCAGTTTCGGCCTAGCGGGAGATCGCAATGAGCAGTTCTTC	CASSFGLAGDRNEQFF
TRBV3-1	TRBJ1-1	-	-	TGTGCCAGCAGCCAAGAAATGGGGTACTCGGACACTGAAGCTTTCTTT	CASSQEMGYSDTEAFF
TRBV5-6	TRBJ2-7	-	-	TGTGCCAGCAGCTTGACCCTTAGCTCCTACGAGCAGTACTTC	CASSLTLSSYEQYF
TRBV5-6	TRBJ2-3	-	TRBD2	TGTGCCAGCAGCCAGGAGGGGACTAGCGGCTTCTCACAGTATTTT	CASSQEGTSGFSQYF
TRBV7-2	TRBJ1-1	-	-	TGTGCCAGCAGCTGGACCTCGGGCACTGAAGCTTTCTTT	CASSWTSGTEAFF
TRBV20-1	TRBJ2-7	-	-	TGCAGTGCTAGAGAACAGGGCACCTACGAGCAGTACTTC	CSAREQGTYEQYF
TRBV7-2	TRBJ1-1	-	-	TGTGCCAGCAGCTTAGCAAGTTGGTCAGGTGACACTGAAGCTTTCTTT	CASSLASWSGDTEAFF
TRBV27	TRBJ2-1	few	TRBD1	TGTGCCAGCAGTTCGACAGGGTACAATGAGCAGTTCTTC	CASSSTGYNEQFF
TRBV6-5	TRBJ1-5	-	TRBD1	TGTGCCAGCAGTACTCAGGGGGTCGGTCAGCCCCAGCATTTT	CASSTQGVGQPQHF
TRBV6-5	TRBJ2-1	-	TRBD2	TGTGCCAGCAGTTACGTGCCCTGGGAGGGGAATGAGCAGTTCTTC	CASSYVPWEGNEQFF
TRBV20-1	TRBJ1-1	few	-	TGCAGTGCTCTCCCTCTGCAGAACACTGAAGCTTTCTTT	CSALPLQNTEAFF
TRBV9	TRBJ2-1	-	-	TGTGCCAGCAGCCCAGGCAGGAGCAATTCTGAGCAGTTCTTC	CASSPGRSNSEQFF
TRBV30	TRBJ1-1	-	TRBD1	TGTGCCTGGATGGGGGACAGTATGAACACTGAAGCTTTCTTT	CAWMGDSMNTEAFF
TRBV30	TRBJ1-3	-	-	TGTGCCTGGAACCTCATGAGCTCTGGAAACACCATATATTTT	CAWNLMSSGNTIYF
TRBV6-2/TRBV6-3	TRBJ2-1	-	-	TGTGCCAGCACCCAGGCCGGGATAAGCTCCTACAATGAGCAGTTCTTC	CASTQAGISSYNEQFF
TRBV12-3/TRBV12-4	TRBJ2-3	few	-	TGTGCCAGCAGTTCGATTAGCACAGATACGCAGTATTTT	CASSSISTDTQYF
TRBV9	TRBJ2-3	-	TRBD2	TGTGCCAGCAGTCTGACTAGCGGGGGTGCAGATACGCAGTATTTT	CASSLTSGGADTQYF
TRBV7-8	TRBJ2-1	few	TRBD2	TGTGCCAGCAGCTTAGGGGGGGGAGGACACTACAATGAGCAGTTCTTC	CASSLGGGGHYNEQFF
TRBV7-2	TRBJ2-1	-	-	TGTGCCAGCAGCTTAGAGGGGCAGGGACACTACAATGAGCAGTTCTTC	CASSLEGQGHYNEQFF
TRBV11-2	TRBJ2-3	-	-	TGTGCCAGCAGCTTCCAGGGGGGGAGCACAGATACGCAGTATTTT	CASSFQGGSTDTQYF
TRBV20-1	TRBJ2-1	few	TRBD2	TGCAGTGCTAGAGACCCTCTAGCGGATATTCAAAATGAGCAGTTCTTC	CSARDPLADIQNEQFF
TRBV29-1	TRBJ2-7	-	TRBD1	TGCAGCGTTGAAGAAGTGGGGGACAGGGGGTACGAGCAGTACTTC	CSVEEVGDRGYEQYF
TRBV5-1	TRBJ2-3	few	TRBD2	TGCGCCAGCAGCTTGGTGGAAGGACCGGGACTAGCGGCTACCACAGATACGCAGTATTTT	CASSLVEGPGLAATTDTQYF
TRBV6-2/TRBV6-3	TRBJ2-7	-	-	TGTGCCAGCAGTTACTCCGGTGAGCAGTACTTC	CASSYSGEQYF
TRBV24-1	TRBJ1-1	few	-	TGTGCCACCAGTCCCGGGTTTGGGAACACTGAAGCTTTCTTT	CATSPGFGNTEAFF
TRBV9	TRBJ2-7	-	-	TGTGCCAGCAGCGTAGAAGGGACCTACGAGCAGTACTTC	CASSVEGTYEQYF
TRBV27	TRBJ2-7	-	TRBD1	TGTGCCAGCAGTAGACAGGGGAGTGGGTACTACGAGCAGTACTTC	CASSRQGSGYYEQYF
TRBV4-1	TRBJ2-7	-	TRBD2	TGCGCCAGCAGCCAAGATTGGACTAGCGGAAGCTCCGAGCAGTACTTC	CASSQDWTSGSSEQYF
TRBV7-9	TRBJ2-2	-	-	TGTGCCAGCAGCTCGGTCGCAGGGGAGCTGTTTTTT	CASSSVAGELFF
TRBV24-1	TRBJ2-1	-	-	TGTGCCACCAGCCCGACAGACTACAATGAGCAGTTCTTC	CATSPTDYNEQFF
TRBV4-1	TRBJ2-3	-	TRBD2	TGCGCCAGCAGCCACCCGGGACTAGACCCAGATACGCAGTATTTT	CASSHPGLDPDTQYF
TRBV19	TRBJ2-1	-	TRBD2	TGTGCCAGTAGTATGGGACTAGCGGGAGTGGAGCAGTTCTTC	CASSMGLAGVEQFF
TRBV6-6	TRBJ1-5	few	TRBD1	TGTGCCAGCAGCCCATTCGACAGGGATGATCAGCCCCAGCATTTT	CASSPFDRDDQPQHF
TRBV5-1	TRBJ2-1	-	-	TGCGCCAGCAGGGAAAGGGGTGAGCAGTTCTTC	CASRERGEQFF
TRBV18	TRBJ2-7	few	-	TGTGCCAGCTCATCGAACCAAGCGTACCACTCCTACGAGCAGTACTTC	CASSSNQAYHSYEQYF
TRBV29-1	TRBJ2-7	few	TRBD1	TGCAGCGTTTCGGACAGGGAGGACGAGCAGTACTTC	CSVSDREDEQYF
TRBV5-1	TRBJ2-7	many	-	TGCGCCAGCAGCTTCGGTTCCTACGAGCAGTACTTC	CASSFGSYEQYF
TRBV12-3/TRBV12-4	TRBJ2-1	-	-	TGTGCCAGTGGGGGGCATTCCTACAATGAGCAGTTCTTC	CASGGHSYNEQFF
TRBV19	TRBJ2-5	-	-	TGTGCCAGTAGTTACGGGGCAGGGGTTCGGGAGACCCAGTACTTC	CASSYGAGVRETQYF
TRBV9	TRBJ2-3	few	TRBD2	TGTGCCAGCAGCGAGGGACTAGCGGCAGATACGCAGTATTTT	CASSEGLAADTQYF
TRBV6-5	TRBJ1-2	few	-	TGTGCCAGCAGTTACACCGGGACGGTCTATGGCTACACCTTC	CASSYTGTVYGYTF
TRBV13	TRBJ2-7	few	-	TGTGCCAGCAGCTTTTCACACTACGAGCAGTACTTC	CASSFSHYEQYF
TRBV7-6	TRBJ2-3	few	TRBD2	TGTGCCAGCAGACAATGGGCTAGCGGGAGTTCGGATACGCAGTATTTT	CASRQWASGSSDTQYF
TRBV5-1	TRBJ2-7	-	TRBD2	TGCGCCAGCAGCTTACTAGCGGGAGGACTCTACGAGCAGTACTTC	CASSLLAGGLYEQYF
TRBV24-1	TRBJ2-1	-	-	TGTGCCACCAGTGATTTGCAAATCGGGAGTGGAGACAATGAGCAGTTCTTC	CATSDLQIGSGDNEQFF
TRBV2	TRBJ1-2	few	TRBD1	TGTGCCAGCAGGGGGACAGGGGCGATGGCTGGCTACACCTTC	CASRGTGAMAGYTF
TRBV2	TRBJ2-2	-	-	TGTGCCAGCCAGGACACCGGGGAGCTGTTTTTT	CASQDTGELFF
TRBV7-9	TRBJ2-1	-	-	TGTGCCAGCAGCCCTGCGGACAATGAGCAGTTCTTC	CASSPADNEQFF
TRBV9	TRBJ1-1	-	TRBD1	TGTGCCAGCAGCGTAGGGGAAGGGACAGGGGGCCCTGCGAACACTGAAGCTTTCTTT	CASSVGEGTGGPANTEAFF
TRBV12-3/TRBV12-4	TRBJ1-1	-	-	TGTGCCAGCAGCCCGCTCGATCCGAACACTGAAGCTTTCTTT	CASSPLDPNTEAFF
TRBV29-1	TRBJ2-7	few	TRBD1	TGCAGCGTTGAAGATGGGCGGCAGGGGGCTTATCCCTACGAGCAGTACTTC	CSVEDGRQGAYPYEQYF
TRBV9	TRBJ1-1	few	-	TGTGCCAGCAGCGTATCAGGGGTGAACACTGAAGCTTTCTTT	CASSVSGVNTEAFF
TRBV5-5	TRBJ2-3	-	TRBD2	TGTGCCAGCAGTAATATCTTTTCGGGAGGGGTCACAGATACGCAGTATTTT	CASSNIFSGGVTDTQYF
TRBV4-3	TRBJ1-2	-	TRBD1	TGCGCCAGCAGCCAACAGACAGGGGATACTAACTATGGCTACACCTTC	CASSQQTGDTNYGYTF
TRBV6-1	TRBJ1-1	few	-	TGTGCCAGCAGTGAAGATGGCCTGAACACTGAAGCTTTCTTT	CASSEDGLNTEAFF
TRBV10-3	TRBJ2-7	few	-	TGTGCCATCAGTGACGGGGTCAGCTACGAGCAGTACTTC	CAISDGVSYEQYF
TRBV6-5	TRBJ1-1	-	-	TGTGCCAGCAGTTACTCCAGGGACAACACTGAAGCTTTCTTT	CASSYSRDNTEAFF
TRBV5-1	TRBJ1-2	few	TRBD1	TGCGCCAGCAGCTTGACAAATGGGCCGCCGGGACAGGAACCGGCTAACTATGGCTACACCTTC	CASSLTNGPPGQEPANYGYTF
TRBV7-8	TRBJ1-1	few	-	TGTGCCAGCAGCTTCCTAGTGGGGGCTAACACTGAAGCTTTCTTT	CASSFLVGANTEAFF